The 19 T cell receptor beta chains given below trace back to one sample, sequenced in a study of PD-1 blockade in classical Hodgkin lymphoma. Libraries were prepared by immunoSEQ multiplex PCR; TCRdb keeps only in-frame clonotypes and omits some of them. The data show 15,000 to 20,000 clones, with more than 65% seen just once and approximately 22% held by the top ten. The time point was: cycle 4 day 1 (C4D1), after 5 to 7 weeks of nivolumab. Every single patient, without exception, relapsed after autologous stem cell transplantation, and brentuximab vedotin exposure varied. The source was peripheral blood mononuclear cells (PBMCs), collected before the fourth cycle of nivolumab. These receptors came from a human donor with classical Hodgkin lymphoma.

V usage is TRBV5-1 and J usage is TRBJ2-2, with 14 nucleotides matching TRBD2. Germline CDR1 is SGHRS and CDR2 is YFSETQ. J gave up 3 bases and V 3 bases, and 1 base lay outside the gene matches. This CDR3 has 16 amino acids. The CDR3 DNA follows: TGCGCCAGCAGCTCGGGACTAGCGGGAGACACCGGGGAGCTGTTTTTT. Translation: CASSSGLAGDTGELFF.

V gene TRBV11-1 combines with J gene TRBJ2-7; D perhaps matches TRBD1 (6 bases). Per germline, CDR1 SGHAT and CDR2 FQDESV (reference sequence). This CDR3 has 16 residues. Trimming removed 4 bases from V and 0 bases from J, with 16 bases in between. In nucleotides, the CDR3 is TGTGCCAGCAGCTGGTGGACAGCCGGCACCTCCTACGAGCAGTACTTC. Protein: CASSWWTAGTSYEQYF.

The chain combines TRBV29-1 with TRBJ2-4, with 7 nucleotides matching TRBD2. CDR1 SQVTM and CDR2 ANQGSEA come from the germline V gene. J gave up 6 bases and V 6 bases, and 8 bases lay outside the gene matches. There are 13 residues in the CDR3. The CDR3, as DNA: TGCAGCGTCGGGTGGGGGGGTGGAAACATTCAGTACTTC. This encodes CSVGWGGGNIQYF.

The J gene is TRBJ2-5, the V gene TRBV28, with 11 bases matching TRBD2. The V segment lost 5 bases and the J segment 4 bases; nucleotides outside the gene matches: 9. Germline V gene lookup returns CDR1 MDHEN and CDR2 SYDVKM. CDR3 length equals 16 residues. The CDR3 bases are TGTGCCAGCAGTCGGGTCGGGCTAGCGGGAGGAGAGACCCAGTACTTC. The encoded protein is CASSRVGLAGGETQYF.

This clone has more than one count but fewer than ten. The V call is TRBV30, the J call TRBJ2-7; 7 bases align to TRBD1. Germline V gives CDR1 GTSNPN, CDR2 SVGIG (reference sequence). The CDR3 consists of 16 residues. With 2 bases clipped from V and 4 bases from J, the junction kept 14 bases outside the gene matches. The CDR3 nucleotides are TGTGCCTGGAGTTCCCCCCCCGGGACAGCCTTGTACGAGCAGTACTTC. Its translation: CAWSSPPGTALYEQYF. The whole variable domain, remainder taken from reference TRBV30 and TRBJ2-7, is SQTIHQWPATLVQPVGSPLSLECTVEGTSNPNLYWYRQAAGRGLQLLFYSVGIGQISSEVPQNLSASRPQDRQFILSSKKLLLSDSGFYLCAWSSPPGTALYEQYFGPGTRLTVT.

V and J are TRBV5-1 and TRBJ1-1; perhaps TRBD1 as D (5 bases). Between the trimmed V and J ends, which lost 2 bases and 1 base, there was a span of 9 bases. From germline, CDR1 is SGHRS and CDR2 YFSETQ. This CDR3 comprises 14 residues. CDR3 DNA sequence: TGCGCCAGCAGCTTAAGAGGGGCGAACACTGAAGCTTTCTTT. The encoded protein is CASSLRGANTEAFF.

This chain connects TRBV30 to TRBJ2-5; maybe TRBD2 (6 bases). With 0 bases removed from V and 3 bases from J, the gap between germline ends came to 11 bases. CDR1 GTSNPN and CDR2 SVGIG come from the germline V gene (reference sequence). The CDR3 spans 14 residues. CDR3 protein: CAWSVGGPKETQYF. The CDR3, as DNA: TGTGCCTGGAGTGTAGGAGGGCCTAAAGAGACCCAGTACTTC.

Remarks on this clone: An end of the junction differs from the germline gene, which may be a read error. The chain recombines TRBV7-7 with TRBJ2-1, with 8 bases matching TRBD1. Germline loops: CDR1 SSHAT, CDR2 FNYEAQ (reference sequence). The CDR3 runs to 13 residues. The CDR3 loop is CASSADRGNEQFF. CDR3 DNA: TGTGCTAGCAGCGCAGACAGGGGCAATGAGCAGTTCTTC.

The V call is TRBV19, the J call TRBJ1-2, with 10 bases matching TRBD1. The CDR3 has 16 residues. CDR1 LNHDA and CDR2 SQIVND come from the germline V gene (reference sequence). V gave up 6 bases and J gave up 3 bases; unmatched junction bases: 10. This chain's CDR3 is CASSLATGTGDYGYTF. The CDR3 DNA sequence: TGTGCCAGTAGCCTCGCCACCGGGACAGGGGACTATGGCTACACCTTC.

The chain combines TRBV23-1 with TRBJ2-5; 10 bases agree with TRBD2. TRBV23-1 belongs to the ORF category, with a function that is uncertain. J gave up 2 bases and V 8 bases, and 17 bases lay outside the gene matches. The CDR3 sequence is 18 residues long. The CDR3 loop reads CASFFLIAGGIGQETQYF. In DNA, the CDR3 is TGCGCCAGCTTTTTCTTGATAGCGGGGGGCATTGGACAAGAGACCCAGTACTTC.

The J gene is TRBJ2-2, the V gene TRBV4-2; 8 bases match TRBD1. The trim removed 1 base at V and 4 bases at J, leaving 11 bases unmatched. CDR1 and CDR2 from the germline V gene are LGHNA and YNFKEQ. This CDR3 contains 18 residues. In DNA form, the CDR3 reads TGTGCCAGCAGCCAAGTCTTCGCGGGACAGGTATTCACCGGGGAGCTGTTTTTT. This sequence encodes CASSQVFAGQVFTGELFF.

The chain recombines TRBV28 with TRBJ2-7; 12 positions match TRBD1. The CDR3 covers 15 residues. V shed 3 bases and J 5 bases; nucleotides not matched to a gene: 5. Per the germline V gene, CDR1 is MDHEN and CDR2 is SYDVKM. CDR3 region: CASSLMGQGANEQYF. The CDR3 bases are TGTGCCAGCAGTTTGATGGGACAGGGGGCGAACGAGCAGTACTTC. The variable domain in full, with the rest retrieved from reference TRBV28 and TRBJ2-7, is DVKVTQSSRYLVKRTGEKVFLECVQDMDHENMFWYRQDPGLGLRLIYFSYDVKMKEKGDIPEGYSVSREKKERFSLILESASTNQTSMYLCASSLMGQGANEQYFGPGTRLTVT.

The V call is TRBV28, the J call TRBJ1-3; tentative D call: TRBD1 (5 bases). The germline V and J ends were trimmed by 5 bases and 1 base, with 15 bases remaining between them. The length of the CDR3 is 16 residues. Germline-derived CDR1 and CDR2 are MDHEN and SYDVKM. CDR3 bases: TGTGCCAGCAGTCTCCTGTGGGACTCTTCTGGAAACACCATATATTTT. Translating it yields CASSLLWDSSGNTIYF.

The chain is built from TRBV5-1 and TRBJ2-1; 7 bases map to TRBD1. CDR1 is SGHRS and CDR2 is YFSETQ in the germline V gene. The CDR3 has 14 residues. J was trimmed by 7 bases and V by 4 bases; bases with no gene match: 8. CDR3 sequence (DNA): TGCGCCAGCAGCAGAACAGGGGTATTGAATGAGCAGTTCTTC. Its protein is CASSRTGVLNEQFF.

The CDR3 here is CASNPDSRGYGYTF. DNA of the CDR3: TGTGCCAGCAATCCGGACAGCAGAGGCTATGGCTACACCTTC. The chain joins TRBV6-5 to TRBJ1-2; D is possibly TRBD1 (6 bases). Looked up from germline, CDR1 is MNHEY and CDR2 is SVGAGI. Trimming took off 7 bases at V and 4 bases at J, with 16 bases between the two ends. This CDR3 has 14 amino acids.

This clone has only a few counts. The chain employs TRBV5-1 and TRBJ1-5; D ambiguous. V shed 1 base and J shed 4 bases, with 12 bases lying between them. Germline CDR1 SGHRS, CDR2 YFSETQ. This CDR3 region has 15 residues. CDR3 protein: CASSLWGDANQPQHF. The CDR3 DNA follows: TGCGCCAGCAGCTTGTGGGGAGATGCTAATCAGCCCCAGCATTTT.

The chain combines TRBV10-1 with TRBJ2-3; D gene uncertain. Germline CDR1 WNHNN, CDR2 SYGVQD (reference sequence). The CDR3 consists of 12 residues. The germline V and J ends were trimmed by 5 bases and 6 bases, with 9 bases remaining between them. CDR3 DNA sequence: TGCGCCAGCAGTTCACAGATGGATACGCAGTATTTT. Translation gives CASSSQMDTQYF.

This chain connects TRBV28 to TRBJ2-7, with D perhaps TRBD1 (5 bases). Deletions cut 3 bases from V and 3 bases from J, with 24 bases between. The V gene's germline CDR1 is MDHEN and CDR2 SYDVKM. The CDR3 covers 18 residues. The CDR3 spells CASSLVFTGPFKFYEQYF. CDR3 coding DNA: TGTGCCAGCAGTTTGGTATTTACAGGACCCTTTAAATTCTACGAGCAGTACTTC.

This chain connects TRBV28 to TRBJ2-5; TRBD1 matches 10 bases. The CDR3 loop spans 14 amino acids. Germline V CDR1 and CDR2: MDHEN, SYDVKM. Trimming removed 8 bases from V and 5 bases from J; junction bases left unmatched: 8. The CDR3 here is CASRQTGGKETQYF. For the CDR3, the DNA is TGTGCCAGCCGCCAGACAGGGGGCAAGGAGACCCAGTACTTC.